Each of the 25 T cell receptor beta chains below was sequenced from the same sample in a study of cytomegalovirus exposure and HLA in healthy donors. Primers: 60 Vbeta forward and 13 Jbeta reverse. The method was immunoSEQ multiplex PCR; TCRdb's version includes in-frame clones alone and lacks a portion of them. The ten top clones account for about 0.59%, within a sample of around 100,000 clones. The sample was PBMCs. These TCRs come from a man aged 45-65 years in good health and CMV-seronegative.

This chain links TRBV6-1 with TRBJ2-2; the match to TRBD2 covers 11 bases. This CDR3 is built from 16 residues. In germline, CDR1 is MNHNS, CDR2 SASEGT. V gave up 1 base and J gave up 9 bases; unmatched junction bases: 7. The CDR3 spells CASSEGPSGGYRELFF. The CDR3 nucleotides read TGTGCCAGCAGTGAAGGGCCTAGCGGGGGGTACCGGGAGCTGTTTTTT.

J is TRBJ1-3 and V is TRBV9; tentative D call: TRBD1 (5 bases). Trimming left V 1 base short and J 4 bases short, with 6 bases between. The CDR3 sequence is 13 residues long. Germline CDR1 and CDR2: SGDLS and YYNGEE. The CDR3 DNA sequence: TGTGCCAGCAGCGTACGGGGGGGAAACACCATATATTTT. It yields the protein CASSVRGGNTIYF.

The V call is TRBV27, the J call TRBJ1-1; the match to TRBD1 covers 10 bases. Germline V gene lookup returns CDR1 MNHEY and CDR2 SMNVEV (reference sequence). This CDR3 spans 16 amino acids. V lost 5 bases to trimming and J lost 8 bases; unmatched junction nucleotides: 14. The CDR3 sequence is CASSPWGQGNGREAFF. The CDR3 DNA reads TGTGCCAGCAGTCCCTGGGGACAGGGGAACGGAAGAGAAGCTTTCTTT.

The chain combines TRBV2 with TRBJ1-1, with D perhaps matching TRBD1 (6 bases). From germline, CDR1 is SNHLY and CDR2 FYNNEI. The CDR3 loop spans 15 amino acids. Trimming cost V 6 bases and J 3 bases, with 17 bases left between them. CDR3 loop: CASSNGRGAYTEAFF. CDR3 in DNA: TGTGCCAGCAGCAACGGACGGGGGGCCTACACTGAAGCTTTCTTT.

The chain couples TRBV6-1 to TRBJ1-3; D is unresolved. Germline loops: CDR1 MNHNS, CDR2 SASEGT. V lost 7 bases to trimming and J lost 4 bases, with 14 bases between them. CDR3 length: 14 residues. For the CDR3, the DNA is TGTGCCAGCAATCCGACTGGTATAGGAAACACCATATATTTT. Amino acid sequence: CASNPTGIGNTIYF.

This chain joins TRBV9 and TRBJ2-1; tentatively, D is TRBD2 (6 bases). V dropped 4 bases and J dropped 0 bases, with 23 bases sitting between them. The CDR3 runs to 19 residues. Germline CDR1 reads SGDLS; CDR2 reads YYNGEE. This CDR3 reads CASSLGRDGAPSSYNEQFF. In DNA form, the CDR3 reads TGTGCCAGCAGCCTAGGGCGGGATGGAGCCCCGAGCTCCTACAATGAGCAGTTCTTC.

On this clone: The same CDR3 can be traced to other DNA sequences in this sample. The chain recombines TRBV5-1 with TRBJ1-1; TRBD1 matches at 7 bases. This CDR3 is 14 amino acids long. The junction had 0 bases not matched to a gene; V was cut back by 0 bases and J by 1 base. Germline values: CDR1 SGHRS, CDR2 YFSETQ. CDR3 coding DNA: TGCGCCAGCAGCTTGGGGACAGGGAACACTGAAGCTTTCTTT. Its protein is CASSLGTGNTEAFF.

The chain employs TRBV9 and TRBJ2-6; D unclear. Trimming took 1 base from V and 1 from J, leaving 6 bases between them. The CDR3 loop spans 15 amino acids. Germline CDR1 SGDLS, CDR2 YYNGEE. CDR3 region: CASSVSLSGANVLTF. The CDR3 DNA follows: TGTGCCAGCAGCGTATCTCTTTCTGGGGCCAACGTCCTGACTTTC.

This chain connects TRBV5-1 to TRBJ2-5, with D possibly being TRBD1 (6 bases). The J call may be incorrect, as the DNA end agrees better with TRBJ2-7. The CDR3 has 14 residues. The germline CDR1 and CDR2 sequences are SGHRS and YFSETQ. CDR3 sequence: CASSLTGTSYEQYF. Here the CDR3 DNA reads TGCGCCAGCAGCTTGACCGGGACATCCTACGAGCAGTACTTC.

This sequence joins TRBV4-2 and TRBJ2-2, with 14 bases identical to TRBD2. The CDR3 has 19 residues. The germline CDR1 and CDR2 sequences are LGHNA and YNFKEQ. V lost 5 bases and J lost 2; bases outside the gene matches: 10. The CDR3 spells CASSSPSGTSGSNTGELFF. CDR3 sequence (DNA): TGTGCCAGCAGCTCTCCGAGTGGGACTAGCGGGAGTAACACCGGGGAGCTGTTTTTT.

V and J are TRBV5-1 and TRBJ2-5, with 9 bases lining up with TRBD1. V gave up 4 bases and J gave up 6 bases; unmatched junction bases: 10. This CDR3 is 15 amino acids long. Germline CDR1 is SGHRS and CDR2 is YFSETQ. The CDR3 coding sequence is TGCGCCAGCAGCCAAATGGGACAGGGCGGCAAGACCCAGTACTTC. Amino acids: CASSQMGQGGKTQYF.

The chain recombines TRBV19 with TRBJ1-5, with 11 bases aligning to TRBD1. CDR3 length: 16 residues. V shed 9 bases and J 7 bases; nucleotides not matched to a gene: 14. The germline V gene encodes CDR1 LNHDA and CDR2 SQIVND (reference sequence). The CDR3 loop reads CASVPGQGDPWQPQHF. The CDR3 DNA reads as TGTGCCAGCGTCCCGGGACAGGGGGACCCATGGCAGCCCCAGCATTTT. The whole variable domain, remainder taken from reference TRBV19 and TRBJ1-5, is DGGITQSPKYLFRKEGQNVTLSCEQNLNHDAMYWYRQDPGQGLRLIYYSQIVNDFQKGDIAEGYSVSREKKESFPLTVTSAQKNPTAFYLCASVPGQGDPWQPQHFGDGTRLSIL.

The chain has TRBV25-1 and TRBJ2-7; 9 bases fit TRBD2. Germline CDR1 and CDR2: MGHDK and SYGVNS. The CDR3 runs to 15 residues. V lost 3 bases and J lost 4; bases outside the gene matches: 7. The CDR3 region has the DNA TGTGCCAGCAGTGACCCGGCTAGCGGGGTGTACGAGCAGTACTTC. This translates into CASSDPASGVYEQYF.

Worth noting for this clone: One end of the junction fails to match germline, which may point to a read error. The CDR3 DNA is TGTGCCAGCAGCCAGGAGATCCACTATGGCTACTCCTTC. Its translation is CASSQEIHYGYSF. The chain uses TRBV4-2 and TRBJ1-2, with D unresolved. Germline loops: CDR1 LGHNA, CDR2 YNFKEQ. The CDR3 extends over 13 amino acids.

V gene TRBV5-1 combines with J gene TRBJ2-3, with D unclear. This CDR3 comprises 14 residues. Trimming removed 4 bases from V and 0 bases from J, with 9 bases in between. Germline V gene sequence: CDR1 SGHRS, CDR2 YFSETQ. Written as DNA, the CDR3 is TGCGCCAGCAGCCCAACATCTAGCACAGATACGCAGTATTTT. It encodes CASSPTSSTDTQYF.

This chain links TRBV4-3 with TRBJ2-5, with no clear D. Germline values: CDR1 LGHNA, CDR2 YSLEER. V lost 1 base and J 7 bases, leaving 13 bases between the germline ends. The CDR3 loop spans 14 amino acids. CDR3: CASSQVAWRGTQYF. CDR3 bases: TGCGCCAGCAGCCAAGTGGCGTGGCGCGGGACCCAGTACTTC.

CDR3 loop: CASSLETPQPQHF. The CDR3, as DNA: TGTGCCAGCAGCTTAGAAACACCTCAGCCCCAGCATTTT. This rearrangement joins TRBV7-8 to TRBJ1-5; D is uncertain. Looked up from germline, CDR1 is SGHVS and CDR2 is FQNEAQ. Trimming shortened V by 1 base and J by 6 bases, and 7 bases separated the two germline ends. The CDR3 length is 13 residues.

The CDR3 nucleotides read TGTGCCAGCAGCTACACAGGGGCTCCCTACAATGAGCAGTTCTTC. Its translation: CASSYTGAPYNEQFF. The chain has TRBV7-2 and TRBJ2-1, with 7 bases aligning to TRBD1. V trimming: 4 bases; J trimming: 2 bases; junction bases outside the gene matches: 5. CDR3 size: 15 residues. The germline V gene encodes CDR1 SGHTA and CDR2 FQGNSA.

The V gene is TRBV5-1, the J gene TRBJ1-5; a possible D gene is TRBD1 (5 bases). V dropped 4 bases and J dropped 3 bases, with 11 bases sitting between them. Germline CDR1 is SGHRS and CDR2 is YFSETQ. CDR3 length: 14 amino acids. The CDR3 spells CASSPDSFNQPQHF. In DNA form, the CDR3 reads TGCGCCAGCAGCCCTGACAGTTTCAATCAGCCCCAGCATTTT.

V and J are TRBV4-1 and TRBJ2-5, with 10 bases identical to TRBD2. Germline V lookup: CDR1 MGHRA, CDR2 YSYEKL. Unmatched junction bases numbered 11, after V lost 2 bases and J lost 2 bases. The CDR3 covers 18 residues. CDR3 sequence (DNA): TGCGCCAGCAGCCAATTTGCTAGCGGGGGCCCTTCTCAAGAGACCCAGTACTTC. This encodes CASSQFASGGPSQETQYF.

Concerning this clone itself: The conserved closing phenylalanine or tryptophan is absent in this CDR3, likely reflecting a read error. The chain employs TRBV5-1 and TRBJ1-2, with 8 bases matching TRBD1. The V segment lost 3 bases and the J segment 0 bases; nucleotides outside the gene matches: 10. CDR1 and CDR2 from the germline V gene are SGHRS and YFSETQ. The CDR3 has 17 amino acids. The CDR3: CASSSGQASPSNYGYTL. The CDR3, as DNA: TGCGCCAGCAGCTCGGGACAGGCCTCTCCCTCTAACTATGGCTACACCCTC.

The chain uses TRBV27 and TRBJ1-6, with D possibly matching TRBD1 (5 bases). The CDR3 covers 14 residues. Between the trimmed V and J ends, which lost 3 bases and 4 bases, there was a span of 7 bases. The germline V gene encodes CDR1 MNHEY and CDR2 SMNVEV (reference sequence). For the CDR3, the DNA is TGTGCCAGCAGTTTCGACAGATATAATTCACCCCTCCACTTT. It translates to CASSFDRYNSPLHF.

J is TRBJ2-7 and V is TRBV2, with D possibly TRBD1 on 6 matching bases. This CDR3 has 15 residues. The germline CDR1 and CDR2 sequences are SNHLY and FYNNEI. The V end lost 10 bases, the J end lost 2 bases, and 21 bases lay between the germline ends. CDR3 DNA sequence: TGTGCCACCCAAGATCCCGGACAGAGGACCTACGAGCAGTACTTC. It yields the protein CATQDPGQRTYEQYF. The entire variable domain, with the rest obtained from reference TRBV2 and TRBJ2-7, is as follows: EPEVTQTPSHQVTQMGQEVILRCVPISNHLYFYWYRQILGQKVEFLVSFYNNEISEKSEIFDDQFSVERPDGSNFTLKIRSTKLEDSAMYFCATQDPGQRTYEQYFGPGTRLTVT.

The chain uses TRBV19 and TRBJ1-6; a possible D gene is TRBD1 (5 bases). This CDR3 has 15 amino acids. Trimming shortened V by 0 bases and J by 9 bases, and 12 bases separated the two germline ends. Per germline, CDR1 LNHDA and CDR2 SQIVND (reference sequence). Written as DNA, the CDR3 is TGTGCCAGTAGTATAGAGGGTACGGACATTTCACCCCTCCACTTT. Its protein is CASSIEGTDISPLHF.

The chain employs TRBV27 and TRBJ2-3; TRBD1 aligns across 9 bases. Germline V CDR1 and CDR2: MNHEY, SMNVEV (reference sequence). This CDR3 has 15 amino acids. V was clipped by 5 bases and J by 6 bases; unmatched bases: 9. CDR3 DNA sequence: TGTGCCAGCAGTACCCTGGGACAGGGAGAGGATACGCAGTATTTT. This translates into CASSTLGQGEDTQYF.